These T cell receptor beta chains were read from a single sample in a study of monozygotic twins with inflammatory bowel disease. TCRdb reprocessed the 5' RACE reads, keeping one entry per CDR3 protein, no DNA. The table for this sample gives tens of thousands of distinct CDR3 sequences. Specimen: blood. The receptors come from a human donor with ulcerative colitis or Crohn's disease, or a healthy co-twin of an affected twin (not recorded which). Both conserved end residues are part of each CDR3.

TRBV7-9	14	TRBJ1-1	CASSRQTDNTEAFF
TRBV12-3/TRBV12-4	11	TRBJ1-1	CASSWRTEAFF
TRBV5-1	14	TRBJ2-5	CASSRAGDQETQYF
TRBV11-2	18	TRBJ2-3	CASSRGRGAGVLTDTQYF
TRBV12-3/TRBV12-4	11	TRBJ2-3	CASRSGDTQYF
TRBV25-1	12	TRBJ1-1	CASSDFWGGAFF
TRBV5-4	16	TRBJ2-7	CASSLKSAGDSYEQYF
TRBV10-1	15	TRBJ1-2	CASSSRSGTGTGYTF
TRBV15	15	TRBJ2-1	CATSRELAGGDEQFF
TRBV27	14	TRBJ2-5	CASKLAGTKETQYF
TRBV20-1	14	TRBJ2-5	CSVELDPRGETQYF
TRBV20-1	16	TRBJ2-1	CSARESSSGGVYEQFF
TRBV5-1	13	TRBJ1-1	CASSSGLNTEAFF
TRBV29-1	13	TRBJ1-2	CSSWTGWGYGYTF
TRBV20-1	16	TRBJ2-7	CSAPHSGGPGSYEQYF
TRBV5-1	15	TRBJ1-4	CASSLLPGGEEKLFF
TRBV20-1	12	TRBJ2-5	CGGKSDGETQYF
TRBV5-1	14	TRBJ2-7	CASSPVLGDFRTDF
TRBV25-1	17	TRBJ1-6	CASSEFGLTAYNSPLHF
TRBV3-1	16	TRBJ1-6	CASSQAGGGYNSPLHF
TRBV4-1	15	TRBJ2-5	CASSQEGVGGETQYF
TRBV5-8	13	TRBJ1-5	CASSRHHNQPQHF
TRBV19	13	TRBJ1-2	CASSTTGGGGYTF
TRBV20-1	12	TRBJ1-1	CSARVRSWEAFF
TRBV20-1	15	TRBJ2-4	CSASPSGGAGNIQYF
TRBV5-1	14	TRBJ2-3	CASSRTTGWDTQYF
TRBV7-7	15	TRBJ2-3	CASSPGTSRTDTQYF
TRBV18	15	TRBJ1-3	CASSPIGNSGNTIYF
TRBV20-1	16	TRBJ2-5	CSAREGVAGGYETQYF
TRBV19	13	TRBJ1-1	CASSTREGTEAFF
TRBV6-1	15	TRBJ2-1	CASSRYLAGSNEQFF
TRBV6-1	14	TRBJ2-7	CASEFDLFTGEQYF
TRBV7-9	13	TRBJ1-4	CASSLDAGEKLFF
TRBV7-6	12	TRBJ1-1	CASSSSRGEAFF
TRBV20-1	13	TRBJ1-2	CSARTGGGYGYTF
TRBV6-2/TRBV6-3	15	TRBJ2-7	CASSRTSGQAYEQYF
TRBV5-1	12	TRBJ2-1	CASSMSEVTQFF
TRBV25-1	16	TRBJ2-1	CASSDSLAGGYNEQFF
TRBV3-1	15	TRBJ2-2	CASSLDSGATGELFF
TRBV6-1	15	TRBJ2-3	CASSLLRGSVDTQYF
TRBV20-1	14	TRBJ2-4	CSARGVEGWNIQYF
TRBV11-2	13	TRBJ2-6	CASKVSGANVLTF
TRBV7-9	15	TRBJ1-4	CASSLTTGVSEKLFF
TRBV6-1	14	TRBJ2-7	CASSEGGTAYEQYF
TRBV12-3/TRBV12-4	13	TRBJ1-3	CASSLQDMGTIYF
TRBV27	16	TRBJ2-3	CASSFSWRGRTDTQYF
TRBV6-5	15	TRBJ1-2	CASSYARQGLSGYTF
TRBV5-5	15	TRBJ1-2	CASRPPTVTNYGYTF
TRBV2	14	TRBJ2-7	CASIRDRGPYEQYF
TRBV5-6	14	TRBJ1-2	CASSSGRPGGGYTF
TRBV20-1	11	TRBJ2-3	CSGGLTDTQYF
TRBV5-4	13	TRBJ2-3	CAGGFLKTDTQYF